Listed below are T cell receptor beta chains from one sample, sequenced in a study of Graves' ophthalmopathy and Graves' hyperthyroidism. TCRdb processed the multiplex PCR reads anew with MiXCR; each CDR3 protein has one entry. The sample yields roughly 1.1 million distinct CDR3 sequences, 35% to 45% seen once. The sequenced sample consisted of peripheral blood or thyroid tissue (not recorded which). The receptors were sampled from an adult man with Graves' hyperthyroidism. Each CDR3 is given with its conserved first and last residue. D genes are given only for firm matches. Size tells how often a clone was seen (once, few, many) or the class of an expanded clone, and some rows leave it out.

>NA|TRBV2|many|TRBJ1-1
CASRRGGGNTEAFF
TGTGCCAGCAGGCGGGGTGGCGGGAACACTGAAGCTTTCTTT
>NA|TRBV2|once|TRBJ1-5
CASSSYSRETQHF
TGTGCCAGCAGCTCATACTCCCGGGAGACCCAGCATTTT
>NA|TRBV11-2|NA|TRBJ1-2
CASSLTGQGYTF
TGTGCCAGCAGCTTAACCGGACAGGGCTACACCTTC
>TRBD1|TRBV15|NA|TRBJ2-5
CATSSPFQGEGETQYF
TGTGCCACCAGCAGTCCCTTCCAGGGGGAAGGGGAGACCCAGTACTTC
>TRBD2|TRBV5-5|NA|TRBJ2-5
CASSFPGGQETQYF
TGTGCCAGCAGCTTCCCCGGGGGGCAAGAGACCCAGTACTTC
>TRBD2|TRBV9|NA|TRBJ2-7
CASSSGTSDYEQYF
TGTGCCAGCAGCAGCGGGACTAGCGACTACGAGCAGTACTTC
>NA|TRBV7-2|many|TRBJ1-5
CASSGRFSNQPQHF
TGTGCCAGCAGCGGCAGATTTAGCAATCAGCCCCAGCATTTT
>NA|TRBV28|NA|TRBJ1-5
CASSFGKNQPQHF
TGTGCCAGCAGTTTCGGGAAAAATCAGCCCCAGCATTTT
>NA|TRBV5-4|many|TRBJ1-1
CASSGSRGNTEAFF
TGTGCCAGCAGCGGATCGCGGGGGAACACTGAAGCTTTCTTT
>NA|TRBV27|NA|TRBJ2-7
CASSPPSSEQYF
TGTGCCAGCAGTCCCCCGTCGTCGGAGCAGTACTTC
>NA|TRBV25-1|many|TRBJ1-2
CASSELDGHYGYTF
TGTGCCAGCAGTGAACTGGACGGCCACTATGGCTACACCTTC
>TRBD1|TRBV10-3|many|TRBJ2-5
CAISESSGGETQYF
TGTGCCATCAGTGAGTCGTCAGGGGGCGAGACCCAGTACTTC
>TRBD1|TRBV20-1|NA|TRBJ1-1
CSATSPGQVAEAFF
TGCAGTGCTACCTCTCCGGGACAGGTAGCTGAAGCTTTCTTT
>NA|TRBV19|many|TRBJ1-2
CASSIGTGRDYTF
TGTGCCAGTAGTATAGGAACAGGACGTGACTACACCTTC
>NA|TRBV5-5|few|TRBJ2-7
CASSFPGIVEQYF
TGTGCCAGCAGCTTTCCAGGAATCGTCGAGCAGTACTTC
>TRBD1|TRBV19|many|TRBJ2-5
CASSSGRGRRETQYF
TGTGCCAGTAGTAGTGGAAGGGGGCGGAGGGAGACCCAGTACTTC
>TRBD2|TRBV6-2/TRBV6-3|few|TRBJ2-7
CATRLAGVREQYF
TGTGCCACTAGACTAGCGGGAGTACGCGAGCAGTACTTC
>TRBD1|TRBV7-2|many|TRBJ1-3
CASRRTGHSGNTIYF
TGTGCCAGCAGGCGGACAGGGCACTCTGGAAACACCATATATTTT
>NA|TRBV6-2/TRBV6-3|many|TRBJ1-5
CASEDPNQPQHF
TGTGCCAGCGAAGACCCTAATCAGCCCCAGCATTTT
>TRBD1|TRBV6-1|NA|TRBJ1-1
CASSARGPGNTEAFF
TGTGCCAGCAGTGCCAGGGGGCCTGGGAACACTGAAGCTTTCTTT
>NA|TRBV29-1|many|TRBJ2-5
CSVRVLGQETQYF
TGCAGCGTTAGGGTATTAGGGCAAGAGACCCAGTACTTC
>TRBD1|TRBV29-1|many|TRBJ1-1
CSVWTGLNTEAFF
TGCAGCGTTTGGACAGGCTTGAACACTGAAGCTTTCTTT
>TRBD1|TRBV13|few|TRBJ1-1
CASSFRTGRGNTEAFF
TGTGCCAGCAGCTTCCGGACAGGGAGGGGGAATACTGAAGCTTTCTTT
>NA|TRBV20-1|many|TRBJ2-7
CSARDRGRGYEQYF
TGCAGTGCTAGAGATCGTGGCAGGGGCTACGAGCAGTACTTC
>NA|TRBV6-5|few|TRBJ1-6
CATRGFGNSPLHF
TGTGCCACCAGGGGCTTCGGGAATTCACCCCTCCACTTT
>NA|TRBV29-1|NA|TRBJ2-5
CSVGFPGEGTQYF
TGCAGCGTTGGCTTCCCGGGAGAGGGGACCCAGTACTTC
>NA|TRBV25-1|NA|TRBJ1-5
CATTGDQPQHF
TGTGCCACAACCGGGGATCAGCCCCAGCATTTT
>TRBD1|TRBV4-3|few|TRBJ1-2
CASSPRQGGRNGYTF
TGCGCCAGCAGCCCTAGACAGGGGGGCAGGAATGGCTACACCTTC
>NA|TRBV24-1|NA|TRBJ2-2
CATIRGRGNTGELFF
TGTGCCACGATAAGGGGGCGGGGGAACACCGGGGAGCTGTTTTTT
>NA|TRBV5-1|NA|TRBJ2-7
CASSLIQGHEQYF
TGCGCCAGCAGCTTGATTCAGGGACACGAGCAGTACTTC
>NA|TRBV10-3|many|TRBJ1-2
CAIEQGQYGYTF
TGTGCCATCGAACAGGGCCAGTATGGCTACACCTTC
>NA|TRBV29-1|once|TRBJ1-3
CSFQEGNTIYF
TGCAGCTTTCAAGAAGGAAACACCATATATTTT
>NA|TRBV7-8|NA|TRBJ2-5
CASSLGHQYF
TGTGCCAGCAGCTTAGGACACCAGTACTTC
>NA|TRBV7-9|NA|TRBJ2-7
CASSYSGAGEQYF
TGTGCCAGCAGCTACTCGGGGGCGGGAGAGCAGTACTTC
>NA|TRBV20-1|many|TRBJ1-5
CSLQGGINQPQHF
TGCAGTTTACAGGGAGGGATTAATCAGCCCCAGCATTTT
>NA|TRBV10-3|NA|TRBJ2-7
CAIGPGTWREQYF
TGTGCCATCGGCCCCGGGACATGGCGCGAGCAGTACTTC
>NA|TRBV12-3/TRBV12-4|few|TRBJ2-5
CASRYNREETQYF
TGTGCCAGCAGGTATAACAGGGAAGAGACCCAGTACTTC
>NA|TRBV6-5|NA|TRBJ1-2
CASAGGVFGYTF
TGTGCCAGCGCGGGGGGCGTTTTTGGCTACACCTTC
>NA|TRBV27|NA|TRBJ2-7
CASSDSLGTYEQYF
TGTGCCAGCAGCGACAGTCTGGGGACCTACGAGCAGTACTTC